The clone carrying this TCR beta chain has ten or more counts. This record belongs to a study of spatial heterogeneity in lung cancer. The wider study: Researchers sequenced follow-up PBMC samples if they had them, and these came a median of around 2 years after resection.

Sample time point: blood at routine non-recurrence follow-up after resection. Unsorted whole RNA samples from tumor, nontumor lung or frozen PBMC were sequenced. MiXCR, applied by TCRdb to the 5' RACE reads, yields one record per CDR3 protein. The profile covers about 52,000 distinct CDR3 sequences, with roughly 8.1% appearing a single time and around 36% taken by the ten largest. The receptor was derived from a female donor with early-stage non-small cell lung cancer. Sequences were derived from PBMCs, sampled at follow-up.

The CDR3 DNA reads as TGTGCCAGCAGTACCCCTTCTGCGGGGGCCGGGTATGAGCAGTTCTTC. Translating it yields CASSTPSAGAGYEQFF. The rearrangement joins TRBV2 to TRBJ2-1, with a weak D call TRBD2 (7 bases). The CDR3 runs 16 residues. Trimming took off 5 bases at V and 8 bases at J, with 22 bases between the two ends. Looked up from germline, CDR1 is SNHLY and CDR2 is FYNNEI.